The sequence of this T cell receptor beta chain was determined in a study of cytomegalovirus exposure and HLA in healthy donors. V lost 4 bases to trimming and J lost 3 bases, with 10 bases between them. Germline V gene sequence: CDR1 SGDLS, CDR2 YYNGEE. CDR3 size: 13 residues. Concerning this clone: The antigen remains undetermined.

Sampled while nominally healthy, donors likely had unrecorded immune exposures. PCR was performed using 60 Vbeta and 13 Jbeta primers. Only in-frame clones appear in the TCRdb table, and some are missing; sequencing was by immunoSEQ multiplex PCR. This table lists 45,000 to 55,000 clones. Whole-study findings and limits: Productive rates of about 90% or about 30% were seen for most TCR beta V segments in an earlier analysis. Some TCR beta chains (over 150 of them) were listed as cytomegalovirus-associated. Presence/absence analysis assumed near-uniform sequencing depth across donors.

The chain uses TRBV9 and TRBJ1-2; no reliable D call. The receptor comes from a woman aged 45-59 years in good health and CMV-seropositive. Sequenced sample: PBMCs. The CDR3 reads CASSLGEDYGYTF. The DNA of the CDR3 is TGTGCCAGCAGCCTTGGGGAGGACTATGGCTACACCTTC.